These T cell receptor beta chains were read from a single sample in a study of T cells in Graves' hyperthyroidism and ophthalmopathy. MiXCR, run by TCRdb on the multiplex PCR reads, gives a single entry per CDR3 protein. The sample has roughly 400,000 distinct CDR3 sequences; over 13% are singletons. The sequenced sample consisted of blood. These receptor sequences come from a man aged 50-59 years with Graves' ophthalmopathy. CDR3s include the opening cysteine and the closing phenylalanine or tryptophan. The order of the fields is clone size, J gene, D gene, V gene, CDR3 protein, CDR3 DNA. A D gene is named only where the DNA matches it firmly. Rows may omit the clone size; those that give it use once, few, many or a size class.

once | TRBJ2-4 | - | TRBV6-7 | CANPGARGAKDIQYF | TGTGCCAACCCAGGGGCCCGAGGAGCCAAAGACATTCAGTACTTC
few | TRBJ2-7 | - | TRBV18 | CASSPRDSRRLGEQYF | TGTGCCAGCTCACCCCGGGACTCCCGGCGGTTGGGGGAGCAGTACTTC
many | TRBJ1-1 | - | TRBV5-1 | CASSSPTDTEAFF | TGCGCCAGCAGCAGCCCCACAGACACTGAAGCTTTCTTT
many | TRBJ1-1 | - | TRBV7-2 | CASSFTGARKTEAFF | TGTGCCAGCAGCTTCACAGGAGCGAGGAAAACTGAAGCTTTCTTT
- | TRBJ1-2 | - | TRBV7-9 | CASAEGYYGYTF | TGTGCCAGCGCGGAGGGGTACTATGGCTACACCTTC
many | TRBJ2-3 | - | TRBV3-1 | CASSRNVGGDTQYF | TGTGCCAGCAGCCGAAACGTAGGGGGGGATACGCAGTATTTT
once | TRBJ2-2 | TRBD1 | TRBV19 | CASSTPGGTGELFF | TGTGCCAGTAGTACCCCAGGGGGTACCGGGGAGCTGTTTTTT
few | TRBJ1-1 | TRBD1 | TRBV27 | CASSYGTGYGTEAFF | TGTGCCAGCAGTTACGGGACAGGGTACGGCACTGAAGCTTTCTTT
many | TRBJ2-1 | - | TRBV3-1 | CASSHWGGGNEQFF | TGTGCCAGCAGCCACTGGGGCGGCGGTAATGAGCAGTTCTTC
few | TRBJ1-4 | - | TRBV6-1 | CASSKQDVSATNEKLFF | TGTGCCAGCAGTAAACAGGACGTGTCCGCAACTAATGAAAAACTGTTTTTT
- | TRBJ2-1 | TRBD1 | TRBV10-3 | CAIRDRVYNEQFF | TGTGCCATCCGGGACAGGGTTTACAATGAGCAGTTCTTC
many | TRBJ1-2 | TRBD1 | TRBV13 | CASSLRTGRNYGYTF | TGTGCCAGCAGCTTAAGGACAGGGAGAAACTATGGCTACACCTTC
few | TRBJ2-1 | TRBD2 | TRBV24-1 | CATSEVAGNYNEQFF | TGTGCCACCAGTGAAGTAGCGGGAAACTACAATGAGCAGTTCTTC
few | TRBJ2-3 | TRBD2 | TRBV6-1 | CASSPRTSGRTFQDTQYF | TGTGCCAGCAGTCCCCGGACTAGCGGGAGGACTTTTCAAGATACGCAGTATTTT
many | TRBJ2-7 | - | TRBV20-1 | CSASRANQSYEQYF | TGCAGTGCTAGTAGGGCTAACCAGAGCTACGAGCAGTACTTC
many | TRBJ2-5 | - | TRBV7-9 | CASSRGASSRETQYF | TGTGCCAGCAGCAGGGGAGCCAGTTCACGAGAGACCCAGTACTTC
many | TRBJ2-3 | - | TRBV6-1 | CASRGEVIGTDTQYF | TGTGCCAGCAGGGGCGAGGTGATAGGCACAGATACGCAGTATTTT
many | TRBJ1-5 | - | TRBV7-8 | CASSTGRILNQPQHF | TGTGCCAGCAGCACCGGACGGATCCTCAATCAGCCCCAGCATTTT
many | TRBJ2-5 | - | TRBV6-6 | CASSYSQVQETQYF | TGTGCCAGCAGTTACTCTCAGGTCCAAGAGACCCAGTACTTC
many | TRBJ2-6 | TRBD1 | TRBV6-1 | CASSEGVYRQGASGANVLTF | TGTGCCAGCAGTGAAGGTGTTTATCGACAGGGTGCTAGTGGGGCCAACGTCCTGACTTTC
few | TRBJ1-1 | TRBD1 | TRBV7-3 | CASSLGQLANTEAFF | TGTGCCAGCAGCTTGGGACAGTTAGCGAACACTGAAGCTTTCTTT
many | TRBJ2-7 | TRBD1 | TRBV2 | CASSSDRGRVDEQYF | TGTGCCAGCAGCTCTGACAGGGGGCGAGTGGATGAGCAGTACTTC
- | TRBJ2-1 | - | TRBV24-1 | CATSDFQAIGNEQFF | TGTGCCACCAGTGATTTTCAAGCGATTGGTAATGAGCAGTTCTTC
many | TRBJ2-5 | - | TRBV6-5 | CASSYGPLQETQYF | TGTGCCAGCAGTTACGGGCCGTTACAAGAGACCCAGTACTTC
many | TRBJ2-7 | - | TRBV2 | CASSEERAQTYEQYF | TGTGCCAGCAGTGAAGAGAGGGCCCAAACCTACGAGCAGTACTTC
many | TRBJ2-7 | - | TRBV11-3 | CASSPYRDKSVYEQYF | TGTGCCAGCAGCCCCTACCGGGACAAGAGCGTCTACGAGCAGTACTTC
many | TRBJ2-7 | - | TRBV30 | CAWSVSGRYEQYF | TGTGCCTGGAGTGTATCTGGGCGGTACGAGCAGTACTTC
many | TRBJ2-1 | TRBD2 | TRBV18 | CASSPFGGRAAYEQFF | TGTGCCAGCTCACCATTTGGCGGGAGGGCCGCCTATGAGCAGTTCTTC
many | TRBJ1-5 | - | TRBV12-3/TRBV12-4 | CASSLREEDPQHF | TGTGCCAGCAGTTTACGGGAGGAGGATCCCCAGCATTTT